This T cell receptor (beta chain) was profiled in a study of naive and memory T cell subsets (TCRdb year 2017). Context from the whole study: The study applied an open-source, UMI-based TCR alpha and beta sequencing pipeline to sorted naive and memory peripheral blood T cell subsets. RNA was DNase-treated and reverse transcribed with TCR constant-region primers, mostly using SuperScript III. The functional CMV T cell responses agreed completely with IgG serology results.

Library prep was done by UMI-ligation and nested PCR. An equimolar mix of two oligonucleotides covering both TRBC1 and TRBC2 was used as the beta constant-region primer. A single-stranded oligonucleotide containing the SP2 primer and a 12-nucleotide UMI was joined to the 3' end of the cDNA by T4 RNA ligase 1. Four rounds of PCR were used to amplify ligated cDNA, with nested alpha and beta constant-region primers being used together with the SP2 primer. The ligation reaction was incubated at 16°C for about 19-24 hours. PCR2 was typically performed as a SYBR Green qPCR and was stopped at a predetermined threshold so that over-amplification was prevented. Every purification after the first one was done using Agencourt AMPure XP magnetic beads. Library amounts were measured by Qubit and library quality was assessed on a TapeStation, where the main peak was expected at around 650 bp. The pooled libraries were sequenced on an Illumina MiSeq using v2 2x251 paired-end kits, which usually yielded roughly 1-2 million reads per sample. Libraries were pooled at approximately 3.6 nM per sample, and 5-7% PhiX was added to improve cluster recognition. The study's own analysis went as follows. V and J genes were assigned to Demultiplexor-processed FASTQ reads by Decombinator through tag matching, with a single base-pair mismatch being allowed. By using UMIs, Collapsinator corrected both sequencing errors and the frequency errors caused by PCR heterogeneity. CDR3Translator translated TCRs and extracted CDR3s from the conserved cysteine to the FGXG phenylalanine, flagging non-productive sequences. Gini, Shannon entropy and inverse Simpson indices were calculated on repertoires that had been subsampled to equal numbers of UMI-defined TCRs. Within the linear range, a power law was fitted to clonotype abundance distributions using maximum likelihood. For one naive CD8 sample, the pipeline and MIGEC produced similar UMI counts, unique TCR numbers and clonal distributions. A set of several thousand CMV-associated CDR3 sequences, compiled from VDJdb and a published dataset, was used to search the repertoires. TCRdb's own reprocessing of the public reads used fastp at Q25 and MiXCR and kept productive beta chains. Merged by CDR3 protein, the rows form single entries marked with the most common genes and DNA. TCRdb, rather than the study authors, made the V and J calls. Recorded for this sample are approximately 85,000 distinct CDR3 sequences; about 7% of them occurred a single time. In total, the top ten clones hold about 1.6% of the sample.

General conclusions and limits of the study: The abundance of TCRs followed a power law with an exponent that differed between naive and memory subsets yet stayed consistent across the three individuals. Single alpha or beta chain sequences, rather than paired alpha/beta receptors, were used to define clonotypes. The repertoire findings for the naive and memory subsets could not be validated, as no ground truth was available. Following error correction, more than 90% of naive TCR sequences occurred only once, which made naive abundance distributions much steeper than those of memory subsets. In both CD4 and CD8 cells, a rise in Gini index and a fall in Shannon and inverse Simpson diversity were observed from naive through CM, EM and EMRA. RNA-based TCR counts may be affected by expression changes linked to T cell activation and differentiation.

Looking up the germline V gene (reference sequence) yields CDR1 PRHDT and CDR2 FYEKMQ. Measured from the cysteine to the phenylalanine, the CDR3 is 14 residues long. The only DNA kept is the CDR3, 42 bases in frame from the first base. This clonotype has ten or more counts. Its antigen target is currently unknown. The junction departs from the called germline gene at one end, perhaps through a read error. Separate amplification of TCR alpha and beta chain libraries was performed from the second PCR step onward. CMV status of each donor was established by measuring IFNgamma production from CD4+ T cells after fresh PBMCs were stimulated overnight with CMV viral lysate. CD4 T cells were positively selected using Miltenyi beads, after which CD8 T cells were positively selected from the CD4-negative fraction. After staining for CD3, CD4, CD8, CD45RA, CD27 and a live/dead dye, cells were sorted on a BD Aria II into four subsets based on CD45RA and CD27. A few healthy volunteers provided blood, and each donor's sample was split into CD4 and CD8 T cells and then further divided into four differentiation subsets. Roughly 0.13 L of peripheral blood was collected from each donor, and PBMC were isolated by Ficoll-Paque PLUS density-gradient centrifugation. Sorted cells were lysed in RLT buffer, after which RNA was extracted using a Qiagen RNeasy kit and stored at -80 degrees C.

This chain joins TRBV13 to TRBJ1-5; no D segment can be confidently identified. Material for sequencing was central memory CD4+ T cells from blood. This specimen's cell subset or site label, per the study, means: central memory, CD45RA- CD27+. The origin of this receptor is a human donor in good health. Here is the DNA: TGTGCCAGCACCTTAGTTGGTAGCAATCAGCCCCAGCATTTT. It specifies CASTLVGSNQPQHF.